The clone carrying this TCR beta chain was counted a few times. The data were taken from a study of blood T cell repertoires in COVID-19. Across the study: COVID-19 samples, acute and convalescent, were from the United States, Italy and Spain.

Authors' methods: Researchers report that nucleated cell counts were estimated from reference gene primer amplification. Generated by immunoSEQ multiplex PCR, the TCRdb table keeps only in-frame clones and is missing some. Clone size and the V and J calls come from that table; the DNA yielded D and trimming. The sample contains more than 300,000 clones, roughly 89% of which appear only once. The sample was peripheral blood. The receptor was derived from a woman aged 40-49 years with COVID-19, enrolled during active disease.

CDR3 region: CAISARGTGGSPLHF. CDR3 DNA sequence: TGTGCCATCAGCGCTAGGGGGACAGGGGGTTCACCCCTCCACTTT. The chain couples TRBV10-3 to TRBJ1-6, with 11 bases lining up with TRBD1. Germline assignment: CDR1 ENHRY and CDR2 SYGVKD. This CDR3 region has 15 residues. The trim removed 6 bases at V and 9 bases at J, leaving 7 bases unmatched.